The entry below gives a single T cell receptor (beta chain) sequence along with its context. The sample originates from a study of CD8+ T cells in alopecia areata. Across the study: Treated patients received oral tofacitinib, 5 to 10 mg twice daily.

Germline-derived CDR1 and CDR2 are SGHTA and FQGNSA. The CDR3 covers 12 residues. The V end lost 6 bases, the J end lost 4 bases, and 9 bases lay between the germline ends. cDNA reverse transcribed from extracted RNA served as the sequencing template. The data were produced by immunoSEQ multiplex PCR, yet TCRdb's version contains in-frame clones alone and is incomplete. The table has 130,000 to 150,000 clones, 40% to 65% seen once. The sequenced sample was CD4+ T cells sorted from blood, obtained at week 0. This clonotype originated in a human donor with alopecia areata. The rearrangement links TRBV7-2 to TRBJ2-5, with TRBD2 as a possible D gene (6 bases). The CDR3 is CASSRGGETQYF. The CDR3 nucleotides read TGTGCCAGCAGTCGGGGAGGAGAGACCCAGTACTTC.